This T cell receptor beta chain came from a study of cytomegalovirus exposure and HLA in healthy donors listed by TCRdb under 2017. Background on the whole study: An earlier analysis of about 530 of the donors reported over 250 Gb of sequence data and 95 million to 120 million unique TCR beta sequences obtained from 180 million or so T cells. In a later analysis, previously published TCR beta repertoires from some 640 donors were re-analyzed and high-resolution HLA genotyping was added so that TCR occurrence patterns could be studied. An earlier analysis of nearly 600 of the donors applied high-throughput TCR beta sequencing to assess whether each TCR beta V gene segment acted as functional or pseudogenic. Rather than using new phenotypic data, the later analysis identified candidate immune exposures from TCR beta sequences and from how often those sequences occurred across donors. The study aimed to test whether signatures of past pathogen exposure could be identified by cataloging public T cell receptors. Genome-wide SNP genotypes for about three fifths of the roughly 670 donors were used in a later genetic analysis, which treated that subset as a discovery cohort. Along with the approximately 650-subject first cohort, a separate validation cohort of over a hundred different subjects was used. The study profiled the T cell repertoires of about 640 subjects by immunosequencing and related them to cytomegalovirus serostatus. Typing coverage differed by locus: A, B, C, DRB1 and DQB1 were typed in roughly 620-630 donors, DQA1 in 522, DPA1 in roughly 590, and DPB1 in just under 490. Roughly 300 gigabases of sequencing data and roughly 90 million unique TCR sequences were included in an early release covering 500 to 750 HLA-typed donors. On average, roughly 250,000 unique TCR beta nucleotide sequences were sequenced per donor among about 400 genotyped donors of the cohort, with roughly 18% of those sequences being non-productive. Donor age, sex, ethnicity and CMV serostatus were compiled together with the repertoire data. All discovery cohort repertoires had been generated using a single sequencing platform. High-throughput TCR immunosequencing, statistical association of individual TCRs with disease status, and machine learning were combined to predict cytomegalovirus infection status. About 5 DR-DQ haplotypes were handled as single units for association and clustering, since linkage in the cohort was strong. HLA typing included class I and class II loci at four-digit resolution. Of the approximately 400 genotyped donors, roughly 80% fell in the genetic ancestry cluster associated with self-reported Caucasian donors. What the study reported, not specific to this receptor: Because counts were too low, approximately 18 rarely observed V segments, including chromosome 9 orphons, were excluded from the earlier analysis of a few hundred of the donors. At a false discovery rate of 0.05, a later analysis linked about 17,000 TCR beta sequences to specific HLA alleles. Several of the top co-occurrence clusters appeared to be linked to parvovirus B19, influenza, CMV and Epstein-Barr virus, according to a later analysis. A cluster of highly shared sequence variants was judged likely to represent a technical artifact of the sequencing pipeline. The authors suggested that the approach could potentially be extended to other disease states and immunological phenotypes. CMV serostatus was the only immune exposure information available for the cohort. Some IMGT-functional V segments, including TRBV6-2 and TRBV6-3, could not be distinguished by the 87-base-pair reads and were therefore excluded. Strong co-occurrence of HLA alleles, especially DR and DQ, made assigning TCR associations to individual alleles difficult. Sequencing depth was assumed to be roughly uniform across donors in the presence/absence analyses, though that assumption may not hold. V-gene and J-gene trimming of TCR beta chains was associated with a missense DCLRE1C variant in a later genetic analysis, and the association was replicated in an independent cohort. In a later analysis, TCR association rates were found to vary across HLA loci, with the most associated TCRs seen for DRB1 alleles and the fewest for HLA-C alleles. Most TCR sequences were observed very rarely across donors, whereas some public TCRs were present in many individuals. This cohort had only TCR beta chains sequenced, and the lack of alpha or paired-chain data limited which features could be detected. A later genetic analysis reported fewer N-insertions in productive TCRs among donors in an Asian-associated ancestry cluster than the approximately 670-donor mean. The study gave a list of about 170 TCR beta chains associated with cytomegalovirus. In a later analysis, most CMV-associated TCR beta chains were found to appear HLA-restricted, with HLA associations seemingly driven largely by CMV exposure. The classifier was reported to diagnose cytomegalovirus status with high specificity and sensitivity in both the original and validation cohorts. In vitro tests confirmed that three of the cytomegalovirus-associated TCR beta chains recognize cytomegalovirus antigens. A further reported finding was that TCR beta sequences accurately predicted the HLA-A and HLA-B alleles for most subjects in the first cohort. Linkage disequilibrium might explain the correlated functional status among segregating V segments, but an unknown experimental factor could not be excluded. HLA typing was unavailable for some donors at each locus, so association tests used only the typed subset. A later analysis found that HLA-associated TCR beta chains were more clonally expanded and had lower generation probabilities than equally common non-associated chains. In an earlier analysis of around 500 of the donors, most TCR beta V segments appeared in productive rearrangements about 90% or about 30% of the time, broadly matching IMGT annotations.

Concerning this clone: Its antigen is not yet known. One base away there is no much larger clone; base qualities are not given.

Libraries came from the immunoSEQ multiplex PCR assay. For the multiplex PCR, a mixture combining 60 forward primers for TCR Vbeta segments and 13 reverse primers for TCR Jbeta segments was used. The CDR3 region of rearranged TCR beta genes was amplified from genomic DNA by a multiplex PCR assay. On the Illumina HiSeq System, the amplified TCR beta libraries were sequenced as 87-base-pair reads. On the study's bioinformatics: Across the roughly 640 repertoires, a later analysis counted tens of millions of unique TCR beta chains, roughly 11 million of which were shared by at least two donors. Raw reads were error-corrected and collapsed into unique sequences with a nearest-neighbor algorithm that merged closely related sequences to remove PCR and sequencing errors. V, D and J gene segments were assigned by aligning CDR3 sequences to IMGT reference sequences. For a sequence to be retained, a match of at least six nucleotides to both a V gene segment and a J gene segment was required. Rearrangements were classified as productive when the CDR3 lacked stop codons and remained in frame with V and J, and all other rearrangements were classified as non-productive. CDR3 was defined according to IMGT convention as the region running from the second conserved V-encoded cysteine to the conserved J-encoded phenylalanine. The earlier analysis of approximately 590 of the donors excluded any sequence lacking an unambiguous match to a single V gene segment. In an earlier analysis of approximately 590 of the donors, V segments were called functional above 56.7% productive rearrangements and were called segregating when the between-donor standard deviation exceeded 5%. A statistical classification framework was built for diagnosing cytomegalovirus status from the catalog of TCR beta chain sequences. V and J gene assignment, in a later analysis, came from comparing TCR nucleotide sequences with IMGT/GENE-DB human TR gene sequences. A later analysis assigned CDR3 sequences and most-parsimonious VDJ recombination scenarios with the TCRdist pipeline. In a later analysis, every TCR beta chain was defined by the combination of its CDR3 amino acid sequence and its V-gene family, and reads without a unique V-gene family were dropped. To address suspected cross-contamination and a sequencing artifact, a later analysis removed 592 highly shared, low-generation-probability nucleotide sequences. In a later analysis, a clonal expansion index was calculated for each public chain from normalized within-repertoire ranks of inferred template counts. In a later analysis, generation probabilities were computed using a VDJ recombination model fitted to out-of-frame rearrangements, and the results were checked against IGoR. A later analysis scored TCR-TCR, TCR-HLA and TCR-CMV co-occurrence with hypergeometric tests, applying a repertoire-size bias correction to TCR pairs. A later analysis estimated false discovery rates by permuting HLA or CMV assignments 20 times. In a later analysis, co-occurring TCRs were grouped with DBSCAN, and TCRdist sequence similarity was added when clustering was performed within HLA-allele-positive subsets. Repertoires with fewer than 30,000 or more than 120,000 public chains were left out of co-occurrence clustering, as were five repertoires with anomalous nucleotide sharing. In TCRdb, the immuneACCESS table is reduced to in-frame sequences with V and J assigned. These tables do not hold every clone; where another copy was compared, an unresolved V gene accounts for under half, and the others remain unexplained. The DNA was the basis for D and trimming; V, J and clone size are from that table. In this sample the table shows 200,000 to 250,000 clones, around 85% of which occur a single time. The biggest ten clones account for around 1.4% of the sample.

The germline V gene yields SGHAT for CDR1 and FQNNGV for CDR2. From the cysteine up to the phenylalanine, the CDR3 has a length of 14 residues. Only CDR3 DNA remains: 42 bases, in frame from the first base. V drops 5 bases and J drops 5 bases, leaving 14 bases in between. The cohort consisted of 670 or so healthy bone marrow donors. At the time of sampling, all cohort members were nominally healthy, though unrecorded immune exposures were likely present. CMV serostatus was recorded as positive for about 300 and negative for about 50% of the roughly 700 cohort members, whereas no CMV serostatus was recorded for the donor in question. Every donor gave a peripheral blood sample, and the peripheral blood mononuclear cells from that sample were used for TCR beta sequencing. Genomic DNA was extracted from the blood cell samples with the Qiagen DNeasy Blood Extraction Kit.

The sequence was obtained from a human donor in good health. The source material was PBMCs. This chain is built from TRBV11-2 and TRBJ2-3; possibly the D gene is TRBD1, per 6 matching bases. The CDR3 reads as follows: CASSTGDIGDTQYF. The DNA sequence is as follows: TGTGCCAGCAGCACCGGGGACATAGGAGATACGCAGTATTTT.